The source of this T cell receptor (beta chain) is a study of T cell changes during pregnancy in multiple sclerosis. The germline gives CDR1 SEHNR, CDR2 FQNEAQ (reference sequence). The CDR3 consists of 16 residues. The trim removed 2 bases at V and 1 base at J, leaving 3 bases unmatched. Clones were sequenced by immunoSEQ multiplex PCR, and TCRdb holds only the in-frame ones, with some missing. The sample consists of about 50,000 clones, approximately 93% of them appearing once. This chain connects TRBV7-9 to TRBJ2-3, with 10 bases matching TRBD1. The source was CD4+ T cells from peripheral blood mononuclear cells, collected in the third trimester of pregnancy. This receptor was identified in a female donor with multiple sclerosis, enrolled in a pregnancy study. CDR3 sequence reads: CASSLRGTGGTDTQYF. The DNA of the CDR3 is TGTGCCAGCAGCTTACGGGGGACAGGGGGCACAGATACGCAGTATTTT.